Shown below are 3 T cell receptor beta chains from a single sample sequenced in a study of T-cell memory formation after mild COVID-19. TCRdb used MiXCR to reprocess the 5' RACE reads, holding one entry per CDR3 protein. The table lists 250,000 or so distinct CDR3 sequences, approximately 19% of them singletons. Material for sequencing was PBMCs or a T cell subset sorted from them (not recorded which). These receptors were obtained from a man aged 18-30 years who had mild COVID-19 (a few samples of this study predate the infection). Cell type and time point are not known.

The chain combines TRBV20-1 with TRBJ2-3; TRBD1 matches 8 bases. Germline trimming cut 1 base from V and 6 bases from J; bases unmatched to any gene: 9. The germline V gene has CDR1 DFQATT and CDR2 SNEGSKA (reference sequence). The CDR3 has 15 residues. For the CDR3, the DNA is TGCAGTGCTAGAGCGACCAGGGGGCGCTGGGATACGCAGTATTTT. Protein: CSARATRGRWDTQYF.

V gene TRBV18 combines with J gene TRBJ2-1; D remains ambiguous. V was clipped by 3 bases and J by 3 bases, with 9 bases between them. Looked up from germline, CDR1 is KGHSH and CDR2 is LQKENI. This CDR3 is 14 amino acids long. DNA of the CDR3: TGTGCCAGCTCACCCCAGGTACACTACAATGAGCAGTTCTTC. Amino acids: CASSPQVHYNEQFF.

This clonotype was counted many times. The rearrangement joins TRBV9 to TRBJ1-3; D remains ambiguous. Germline-derived CDR1 and CDR2 are SGDLS and YYNGEE. Trimming shortened V by 2 bases and J by 2 bases, and 17 bases separated the two germline ends. The CDR3 has 17 residues. CDR3 bases: TGTGCCAGCAGCGTGTCTTCGGTTGGGCAGACTGGAAACACCATATATTTT. Encoded protein: CASSVSSVGQTGNTIYF.